Listed here are 8 T cell receptor beta chains from one sample, sequenced in a study of T cell responses to AZD1222 COVID-19 vaccine. TCRdb's copy holds only in-frame clones and misses some; the assay was immunoSEQ multiplex PCR. The sample consists of 86,000 or so clones, around 90% of them appearing once. The sequenced sample was peripheral blood, obtained on day 0 of MenACWY control vaccination. These receptors originate from an adult in good health.

The chain uses TRBV18 and TRBJ2-3, with D tentatively TRBD2 (6 bases). The CDR3 has 15 amino acids. The V gene's germline CDR1 is KGHSH and CDR2 LQKENI. V was shortened by 3 bases and J by 3 bases, with 13 bases between the two germline ends. CDR3 nucleotides: TGTGCCAGCTCACCCTCGGGACTGGGGACAGATACGCAGTATTTT. Encoded protein: CASSPSGLGTDTQYF.

The chain employs TRBV19 and TRBJ2-2, with no clear D. CDR3 size: 14 residues. The germline V and J ends were trimmed by 3 bases and 0 bases, with 5 bases remaining between them. Per the germline V gene, CDR1 is LNHDA and CDR2 is SQIVND (reference sequence). The CDR3 reads CASSIESNTGELFF. In DNA form, the CDR3 reads TGTGCCAGTAGTATCGAATCGAACACCGGGGAGCTGTTTTTT.

The genes are TRBV5-4 and TRBJ2-7; 7 bases align to TRBD1. Germline V gives CDR1 SGHNT, CDR2 YYREEE (reference sequence). With V trimmed by 0 bases and J by 7 bases, 4 bases remained unmatched. This CDR3 has 13 amino acids. This chain's CDR3 is CASSLETGKEQYF. The CDR3 DNA reads as TGTGCCAGCAGCTTGGAGACAGGGAAAGAGCAGTACTTC.

The chain couples TRBV19 to TRBJ2-2; tentatively, D is TRBD2 (5 bases). Germline values: CDR1 LNHDA, CDR2 SQIVND (reference sequence). The CDR3 has 14 amino acids. Trimming shortened V by 7 bases and J by 5 bases, and 14 bases separated the two germline ends. CDR3 sequence (DNA): TGTGCCAGTAAATCGGGTCCGGGAACCGGGGAGCTGTTTTTT. Amino acids: CASKSGPGTGELFF.

The rearrangement uses TRBV4-3 and TRBJ1-6; D unresolved. Trimming cost V 0 bases and J 8 bases, with 20 bases left between them. Germline assignment: CDR1 LGHNA and CDR2 YSLEER. This CDR3 spans 18 amino acids. This CDR3 is CASSQEGAQTLRHSPLHF. The CDR3 DNA reads TGCGCCAGCAGCCAAGAAGGAGCCCAAACGCTTCGACATTCACCCCTCCACTTT.

V is TRBV6-6 and J is TRBJ2-5; the D gene is possibly TRBD2 (6 bases). Between the trimmed V and J ends, which lost 1 base and 5 bases, there was a span of 11 bases. Looked up from germline, CDR1 is MNHNY and CDR2 is SVGAGI (reference sequence). The CDR3 length is 14 residues. Here the CDR3 reads CASSYYGSGETQYF. The CDR3 DNA reads TGTGCCAGCAGTTACTACGGGAGCGGCGAGACCCAGTACTTC.

V is TRBV9 and J is TRBJ2-2; 7 bases fit TRBD2. J gave up 0 bases and V 6 bases, and 2 bases lay outside the gene matches. This CDR3 is 14 amino acids long. Germline CDR1 reads SGDLS; CDR2 reads YYNGEE. In DNA form, the CDR3 reads TGTGCCAGCACCGCGGGAGCGAACACCGGGGAGCTGTTTTTT. This sequence encodes CASTAGANTGELFF.

The chain joins TRBV6-5 to TRBJ2-2; D call uncertain. The CDR3 sequence is 13 residues long. Trimming left V 2 bases short and J 7 bases short, with 8 bases between. The germline gives CDR1 MNHEY, CDR2 SVGAGI. The CDR3 DNA sequence: TGTGCCAGCAGTTACACTCGCGGCGGGGAGCTGTTTTTT. It translates to CASSYTRGGELFF.